What follows is one T cell receptor beta chain and its context. The sample is drawn from a study of cytotoxic CD8 clonotypes in ibrutinib-treated CLL. On the study more broadly: The study recorded mean values of about 260,000 productive templates and 94,082 productive rearrangements per sample.

Trimming left V 6 bases short and J 0 bases short, with 18 bases between. CDR3 length: 17 residues. The V gene's germline CDR1 is GTSNPN and CDR2 SVGIG (reference sequence). Sequencing used immunoSEQ multiplex PCR; TCRdb keeps in-frame clones, though not all of them. The data contain approximately 100,000 clones, about 58% of them singletons. The J gene is TRBJ2-6, the V gene TRBV30, with D unresolved. This specimen was PBMCs, taken after 24 months of ibrutinib treatment. This receptor was identified in a human donor with chronic lymphocytic leukemia. The CDR3 spells CACVFRVLISGANVLTF. DNA of the CDR3: TGTGCCTGTGTGTTTCGGGTCCTTATCTCTGGGGCCAACGTCCTGACTTTC.